The sequence of this T cell receptor (beta chain) was determined in a study of naive and memory T cell subsets. Notes on the study in general: From naive to CM, EM and EMRA, diversity decreased and Gini increased. TCR counts from RNA may reflect activation-linked expression changes.

V was pared by 5 bases and J by 1 base, with 5 bases of the junction left unmatched. Germline assignment: CDR1 KGHSH and CDR2 LQKENI. There are 15 residues in the CDR3. Two oligonucleotides, mixed equimolar, formed the beta constant-region primer covering TRBC1 and TRBC2. Ligated cDNA was amplified by four rounds of PCR with nested alpha and beta constant-region primers and SP2. An oligonucleotide with the SP2 primer and a 12-nucleotide UMI was ligated to the cDNA 3' end. MiXCR, applied by TCRdb to the UMI-ligation and nested PCR reads, yields one record per CDR3 protein. The data contain 8,000 or so distinct CDR3 sequences, about 30% of them seen just once; the ten biggest clones take up approximately 58%. As to this clonotype: Its antigen is not identified.

From the second PCR step, alpha and beta chains were amplified apart. The chain links TRBV18 to TRBJ1-1; 9 positions agree with TRBD1. Sequenced: CD8+ TEMRA cells from blood. Subset meaning: effector memory re-expressing CD45RA, CD45RA+ CD27-. The sequence derives from a human donor in good health. CDR3 residues: CASSRWDRENTEAFF. CDR3 nucleotide sequence: TGTGCCAGCTCAAGATGGGACAGGGAGAACACTGAAGCTTTCTTT.